Below are 28 T cell receptor beta chains sequenced from a single sample in a study of control samples from healthy donors and cancer patients. The data were produced by immunoSEQ multiplex PCR, yet TCRdb's version contains in-frame clones alone and is incomplete. The sample lists 120,000 to 150,000 clones, roughly 92% occurring once. The sample taken for sequencing was blood. The receptors stem from a man aged 25-45 years in good health.

The rearrangement uses TRBV5-6 and TRBJ1-4; D gene unclear. This CDR3 is 17 amino acids long. Germline CDR1 is SGHDT and CDR2 is YYEEEE. V gave up 4 bases and J gave up 2 bases, with 18 bases separating them. CDR3 nucleotide sequence: TGTGCCAGCAGCCAAGTAGGGTTCGGATTGACTAATGAAAAACTGTTTTTT. Translation: CASSQVGFGLTNEKLFF. Complete variable domain (other parts from reference TRBV5-6 and TRBJ1-4): DAGVTQSPTHLIKTRGQQVTLRCSPKSGHDTVSWYQQALGQGPQFIFQYYEEEERQRGNFPDRFSGHQFPNYSSELNVNALLLGDSALYLCASSQVGFGLTNEKLFFGSGTQLSVL.

The CDR3 sequence is CASSALTTGELFF. DNA for the CDR3: TGTGCCAGCAGCGCGCTTACGACCGGGGAGCTGTTTTTT. The chain couples TRBV9 to TRBJ2-2; no definite D call. Trimming left V 3 bases short and J 5 bases short, with 8 bases between. Germline V CDR1 and CDR2: SGDLS, YYNGEE. CDR3 size: 13 residues. The complete variable domain, with remaining parts taken from reference TRBV9 and TRBJ2-2, reads DSGVTQTPKHLITATGQRVTLRCSPRSGDLSVYWYQQSLDQGLQFLIQYYNGEERAKGNILERFSAQQFPDLHSELNLSSLELGDSALYFCASSALTTGELFFGEGSRLTVL.

This rearrangement joins TRBV28 to TRBJ2-7; D unclear. The CDR3 spans 15 residues. Looked up from germline, CDR1 is MDHEN and CDR2 is SYDVKM. Trimming removed 1 base at V and 5 bases at J, with 15 bases between. The CDR3 is CASSLFSAASNEQYF. The CDR3 nucleotides are TGTGCCAGCAGTTTATTCTCGGCAGCCTCTAACGAGCAGTACTTC.

The rearrangement joins TRBV2 to TRBJ1-4; D remains unclear. This CDR3 spans 13 amino acids. V was shortened by 7 bases and J by 7 bases, with 13 bases between the two germline ends. From germline, CDR1 is SNHLY and CDR2 FYNNEI. CDR3 in DNA: TGTGCCAGCAAAGTCGTTTCGAGTGAAAAACTGTTTTTT. This gives the protein CASKVVSSEKLFF.

The V and J genes are TRBV19 and TRBJ1-4, with TRBD1 matching 8 bases. Germline loops: CDR1 LNHDA, CDR2 SQIVND (reference sequence). The CDR3 runs to 14 residues. J lost 7 bases, V lost 5 bases, and 6 bases had no gene match. The CDR3 region is CASSSGQGFEKLFF. CDR3 bases: TGTGCCAGTAGTTCAGGACAGGGCTTTGAAAAACTGTTTTTT.

The chain carries TRBV5-4 and TRBJ2-2, with 8 bases aligning to TRBD1. Germline V gene lookup returns CDR1 SGHNT and CDR2 YYREEE (reference sequence). The V and J ends lost 3 bases and 2 bases, in that order; junction bases with no gene match: 3. The CDR3 contains 15 residues. The CDR3: CASSWTGSNTGELFF. CDR3 DNA: TGTGCCAGCAGCTGGACAGGGTCCAACACCGGGGAGCTGTTTTTT. Variable domain in full (rest from reference TRBV5-4 and TRBJ2-2): ETGVTQSPTHLIKTRGQQVTLRCSSQSGHNTVSWYQQALGQGPQFIFQYYREEENGRGNFPPRFSGLQFPNYSSELNVNALELDDSALYLCASSWTGSNTGELFFGEGSRLTVL.

The CDR3 bases are TGTGCCATCAGTGATTATGGACTAGCGGGATTAGAGACCCAGTACTTC. It codes for CAISDYGLAGLETQYF. The J gene is TRBJ2-5, the V gene TRBV10-3; 12 nucleotides match TRBD2. The junction had 6 bases not matched to a gene; V was cut back by 3 bases and J by 4 bases. Germline V gene sequence: CDR1 ENHRY, CDR2 SYGVKD. The CDR3 sequence is 16 residues long.

The gene calls are TRBV4-1 and TRBJ2-2; D gene uncertain. The CDR3 sequence is 16 residues long. Trimming shortened V by 6 bases and J by 0 bases, and 14 bases separated the two germline ends. Per germline, CDR1 MGHRA and CDR2 YSYEKL. CDR3 protein: CASRYGPATNTGELFF. The CDR3 region has the DNA TGCGCCAGCAGGTACGGGCCCGCCACGAACACCGGGGAGCTGTTTTTT.

The chain is built from TRBV30 and TRBJ1-2, with TRBD1 matching 8 bases. CDR3 length: 13 amino acids. Looked up from germline, CDR1 is GTSNPN and CDR2 is SVGIG (reference sequence). Germline trimming cut 1 base from V and 6 bases from J; bases unmatched to any gene: 4. The CDR3 DNA follows: TGTGCCTGGAGTGGGACAGGGTTACATGGCTACACCTTC. Translated: CAWSGTGLHGYTF.

The chain recombines TRBV2 with TRBJ1-1, with 12 bases matching TRBD1. Germline CDR1 SNHLY, CDR2 FYNNEI. This CDR3 is built from 16 residues. With V trimmed by 6 bases and J by 0 bases, 5 bases remained unmatched. CDR3 DNA sequence: TGTGCCAGCAGCCCCGGGACAGGGGGCATGAACACTGAAGCTTTCTTT. As protein: CASSPGTGGMNTEAFF.

This clone was observed a handful of times. The V gene is TRBV20-1, the J gene TRBJ2-7, with D possibly TRBD1 on 6 matching bases. In germline, CDR1 is DFQATT, CDR2 SNEGSKA (reference sequence). Trimming shortened V by 3 bases and J by 4 bases, and 16 bases separated the two germline ends. The CDR3 runs to 14 residues. This chain's CDR3 is CSASEAGEWYEQYF. The CDR3, as DNA: TGCAGTGCTAGTGAGGCAGGGGAATGGTACGAGCAGTACTTC.

This clone was seen a single time. The chain combines TRBV30 with TRBJ1-1; D gene ambiguous. CDR3 length: 11 residues. V lost 0 bases and J lost 9, with 8 bases in between. The V gene's germline CDR1 is GTSNPN and CDR2 SVGIG (reference sequence). In nucleotides, the CDR3 is TGTGCCTGGAGTGTAGAGGGAAAAGCTTTCTTT. This translates into CAWSVEGKAFF. The full variable domain, its missing parts supplied by reference TRBV30 and TRBJ1-1, is SQTIHQWPATLVQPVGSPLSLECTVEGTSNPNLYWYRQAAGRGLQLLFYSVGIGQISSEVPQNLSASRPQDRQFILSSKKLLLSDSGFYLCAWSVEGKAFFGQGTRLTVV.

The V and J genes are TRBV28 and TRBJ1-5, with D possibly being TRBD1 (5 bases). V dropped 2 bases and J dropped 7 bases, with 24 bases sitting between them. CDR3 length: 18 residues. CDR1 is MDHEN, CDR2 SYDVKM, per germline. The DNA of the CDR3 is TGTGCCAGCAGTTTACCGCGTGTTAAGCGGGGGGTCGAGCAGCCCCAGCATTTT. Translated: CASSLPRVKRGVEQPQHF.

This sequence joins TRBV1 and TRBJ1-1; TRBD1 is the table's D call and was not checked against the DNA. TRBV1 counts as a pseudogene. The CDR3 consists of 15 residues. CDR3 nucleotides: TGCACCAGCACATATTGGACAGGGGGCAACACTGAAGCTTTCTTT. Translation: CTSTYWTGGNTEAFF.

The chain combines TRBV19 with TRBJ1-1; D may be TRBD1 (5 bases). Per germline, CDR1 LNHDA and CDR2 SQIVND (reference sequence). V dropped 0 bases and J dropped 1 base, with 6 bases sitting between them. This CDR3 has 14 amino acids. CDR3 DNA: TGTGCCAGTAGTATAGATCAGGGGAACACTGAAGCTTTCTTT. Residues: CASSIDQGNTEAFF.

V usage is TRBV7-9 and J usage is TRBJ1-2; 7 bases map to TRBD1. The CDR3 has 15 amino acids. Germline V lookup: CDR1 SEHNR, CDR2 FQNEAQ (reference sequence). J gave up 4 bases and V 0 bases, and 5 bases lay outside the gene matches. CDR3 region: CASSLAGAGGYGYTF. The CDR3 DNA sequence: TGTGCCAGCAGCTTAGCGGGGGCAGGGGGCTATGGCTACACCTTC.

The rearrangement links TRBV5-4 to TRBJ2-2; D is undetermined. CDR3 length equals 14 residues. Germline V CDR1 and CDR2: SGHNT, YYREEE (reference sequence). The V end was cut by 0 bases, the J end by 1 base, with 4 bases between. The DNA for the CDR3 is TGTGCCAGCAGCTTGGCCGGGAACACCGGGGAGCTGTTTTTT. This gives the protein CASSLAGNTGELFF. The full variable domain, rest sourced from reference TRBV5-4 and TRBJ2-2, is ETGVTQSPTHLIKTRGQQVTLRCSSQSGHNTVSWYQQALGQGPQFIFQYYREEENGRGNFPPRFSGLQFPNYSSELNVNALELDDSALYLCASSLAGNTGELFFGEGSRLTVL.

Note on this clone: This same CDR3 is encoded by further DNA sequences in the sample. V gene TRBV19 combines with J gene TRBJ1-1; D possibly corresponds to TRBD1 (5 bases). Germline V gives CDR1 LNHDA, CDR2 SQIVND (reference sequence). The CDR3 spans 19 residues. Deletions cut 2 bases from V and 1 base from J, with 23 bases between. Here the CDR3 reads CASSIYPRGREGSNTEAFF. CDR3 coding DNA: TGTGCCAGTAGTATATACCCCCGAGGCAGGGAGGGATCGAACACTGAAGCTTTCTTT.

This chain uses TRBV7-8 with TRBJ2-1, with 11 bases matching TRBD2. Germline V lookup: CDR1 SGHVS, CDR2 FQNEAQ. With 5 bases clipped from V and 2 bases from J, the junction kept 2 bases outside the gene matches. The CDR3 runs 15 residues. The CDR3 reads CASSISGRAYNEQFF. The CDR3 nucleotides are TGTGCCAGCAGCATTAGCGGGAGGGCCTACAATGAGCAGTTCTTC.

V is TRBV6-6 and J is TRBJ1-3; no clear D gene. Germline CDR1 is MNHNY and CDR2 is SVGAGI (reference sequence). The CDR3 contains 16 residues. The V and J ends lost 4 bases and 0 bases respectively, with 13 bases between them. The CDR3, as DNA: TGTGCCAGCAGTTTTGGCCGGACGGTCTCTGGAAACACCATATATTTT. Its protein is CASSFGRTVSGNTIYF.

The chain combines TRBV9 with TRBJ1-5; 8 positions match TRBD1. J lost 1 base, V lost 3 bases, and 6 bases had no gene match. Looked up from germline, CDR1 is SGDLS and CDR2 is YYNGEE. This CDR3 region has 16 residues. CDR3 amino acids: CASSGGQGGSNQPQHF. The DNA of the CDR3 is TGTGCCAGCAGCGGAGGACAGGGTGGCAGCAATCAGCCCCAGCATTTT.

The chain uses TRBV18 and TRBJ1-3, with D unresolved. CDR1 and CDR2 from the germline V gene are KGHSH and LQKENI. Trimming removed 5 bases at V and 0 bases at J, with 5 bases between. CDR3 size: 13 residues. This CDR3 is CASSSSSGNTIYF. The CDR3, as DNA: TGTGCCAGCTCAAGTAGCTCTGGAAACACCATATATTTT.

V and J are TRBV7-2 and TRBJ1-2; D possibly corresponds to TRBD1 (5 bases). Trimming shortened V by 2 bases and J by 4 bases, and 11 bases separated the two germline ends. This CDR3 region has 14 residues. CDR1 and CDR2 (germline): SGHTA, FQGNSA. For the CDR3, the DNA is TGTGCCAGCAGCTTATCGGGGGGTGGCTATGGCTACACCTTC. Translated: CASSLSGGGYGYTF. Together with reference TRBV7-2 and TRBJ1-2, the CDR3 gives the full variable domain: GAGVSQSPSNKVTEKGKDVELRCDPISGHTALYWYRQSLGQGLEFLIYFQGNSAPDKSGLPSDRFSAERTGGSVSTLTIQRTQQEDSAVYLCASSLSGGGYGYTFGSGTRLTVV.

The CDR3 reads CSVRDANTGELFF. Written as DNA, the CDR3 is TGCAGCGTCCGGGACGCGAACACCGGGGAGCTGTTTTTT. V gene TRBV29-1 combines with J gene TRBJ2-2, with D tentatively TRBD1 or TRBD2 (5 bases each). V lost 6 bases, J lost 0 bases, and 8 bases lay in between. CDR1 is SQVTM, CDR2 ANQGSEA, per germline. The CDR3 has 13 amino acids.

The chain couples TRBV19 to TRBJ1-6; D uncertain. CDR1 and CDR2 from the germline V gene are LNHDA and SQIVND (reference sequence). V lost 6 bases to trimming and J lost 7 bases, with 16 bases between them. This CDR3 comprises 15 residues. CDR3 DNA sequence: TGTGCCAGTAGACAACACTCGACCGACAATTCACCCCTCCACTTT. Its protein product is CASRQHSTDNSPLHF.

The chain carries TRBV7-8 and TRBJ2-7; unclear D gene. Trimming pared 0 bases from V and 0 bases from J, leaving 12 bases between. The CDR3 consists of 16 residues. Germline values: CDR1 SGHVS, CDR2 FQNEAQ. In DNA, the CDR3 is TGTGCCAGCAGCTTAGCGCTAAGTGTGAGCTCCTACGAGCAGTACTTC. Translated: CASSLALSVSSYEQYF.

The rearrangement uses TRBV9 and TRBJ2-3; TRBD1 aligns across 7 bases. Per the germline V gene, CDR1 is SGDLS and CDR2 is YYNGEE. J lost 4 bases, V lost 0 bases, and 5 bases had no gene match. This CDR3 region has 15 residues. CDR3 in amino acids: CASSVVGGAADTQYF. The CDR3 DNA is TGTGCCAGCAGCGTAGTAGGGGGCGCAGCAGATACGCAGTATTTT.

In its sample, this clone was seen many times. The chain recombines TRBV27 with TRBJ2-7, with 7 bases fitting TRBD2. The germline gives CDR1 MNHEY, CDR2 SMNVEV (reference sequence). Trimming cost V 6 bases and J 0 bases; bases outside gene matches: 8. This CDR3 has 15 amino acids. The CDR3 bases are TGTGCCAGCAGAGAGCGGGGCTCAAGCTCCTACGAGCAGTACTTC. Translation gives CASRERGSSSYEQYF.